These T cell receptor beta chains were read from a single sample in a study of T cell changes during pregnancy in multiple sclerosis. Sequencing was performed with immunoSEQ multiplex PCR; in TCRdb, only in-frame clones are kept and a portion is missing. The repertoire holds about 74,000 clones, with 92% as singletons. Source: peripheral blood, taken after pregnancy. Receptors originate from a female donor in good health, enrolled as a control in a pregnancy study. CDR3s leave out the opening cysteine and the closing phenylalanine or tryptophan. The order of the fields is V gene, J gene, CDR3 protein.

TRBV4-2	TRBJ1-2	ASSPEGQPANYGYT
TRBV19	TRBJ2-7	ASSRGHGDEQY
TRBV7-2	TRBJ2-7	ASSPRAGPYEQY
TRBV5-1	TRBJ1-6	ASSLDRGYNSPLH
TRBV10-2	TRBJ1-1	ASIGQLFDTEAF
TRBV15	TRBJ1-1	ATSRDGAAEAF
TRBV30	TRBJ1-4	ASSRGTNEKLF
TRBV18	TRBJ2-7	ASSPFPQGTGDMVYEQY
TRBV18	TRBJ1-2	ASSPGTGGGYT
TRBV28	TRBJ2-7	ASIVSASPGYEQY
TRBV27	TRBJ2-1	ASMTRNEQF
TRBV18	TRBJ2-1	ASSNTVTSGGAYNEQF
TRBV7-2	TRBJ2-7	ASSFRDRAYEQY
TRBV6-4	TRBJ1-1	ASSPDRVGEAF
TRBV4-1	TRBJ2-4	ASSQDRGAKNIQY
TRBV11-3	TRBJ2-7	ASSLGHRSYEQY
TRBV2	TRBJ1-1	ASRATGREGTEAF
TRBV30	TRBJ2-5	AWSKPGDLSYRRETQY
TRBV5-6	TRBJ1-1	ASSLGSRSEAF
TRBV4-1	TRBJ2-1	ASSQVWAEQF
TRBV7-9	TRBJ2-7	ASLGGAESEQY
TRBV7-8	TRBJ1-5	ASSSVRGQPQH
TRBV28	TRBJ1-1	ASSILEGTEAF
TRBV28	TRBJ1-5	ASTEGNQPQH
TRBV2	TRBJ2-3	ASSELASTDTQY
TRBV28	TRBJ1-5	ASSFLGEGNQPQH
TRBV19	TRBJ2-3	ASSSTGAGTQY
TRBV5-4	TRBJ2-7	ASSSPTGSSYEQY
TRBV5-4	TRBJ1-1	ASSLVADTEAF
TRBV5-1	TRBJ2-7	ASSPTQGAEQY
TRBV13	TRBJ2-7	ATGTAGSYEQY